One and the same sample provided the 26 T cell receptor beta chains below, sequenced in a study of CXCR3-negative and CXCR3-positive naive CD8 T cells (dated by TCRdb to between 2017 and 2020). The sequencer was a NextSeq 550. The Human TCR Profiling Kit (MiLaboratory) was used to prepare UMI-labeled 5' RACE TRB cDNA libraries. Following TCRdb reprocessing, every CDR3 protein sequence forms one entry, and DNA is not provided. In this sample's table one finds about 90,000 distinct CDR3 sequences. Of the sample, 0.95% to 1.4% is held by the ten largest clones. Sequencing was performed on naive CXCR3- CD8+ T cells from blood. The cell subset or site label, as the study defines it: CD45RO-CCR7+CD27+CD95- naive CD8+ T cells lacking CXCR3 (TNR3-). The receptors derive from a human donor in good health. Some clones in this sample may be carry-over from other donors' samples.

This chain uses TRBV20-1 with TRBJ1-1. The CDR3 is 12 residues long. In germline, CDR1 is DFQATT, CDR2 SNEGSKA (reference sequence). The CDR3 here is CSARNGETEAFF.

This chain links TRBV29-1 with TRBJ2-7; TCRdb selects TRBD1, and the lack of DNA leaves this call unchecked. The CDR3 covers 16 residues. The germline CDR1 and CDR2 sequences are SQVTM and ANQGSEA. Here the CDR3 reads CSVIGRGTGGSFEQYF.

J is TRBJ1-2 and V is TRBV29-1; as DNA is missing, the TRBD1 call by TCRdb cannot be tested. Germline loops: CDR1 SQVTM, CDR2 ANQGSEA. The CDR3 is 11 residues long. The CDR3 reads CSVTGTYGYTF.

The chain carries TRBV5-1 and TRBJ1-1. The length of the CDR3 is 14 residues. Germline-derived CDR1 and CDR2 are SGHRS and YFSETQ. The CDR3 region is CASSLGYGETEAFF.

The rearrangement joins TRBV7-8 to TRBJ2-5. CDR1 and CDR2 from the germline V gene are SGHVS and FQNEAQ. CDR3 size: 14 residues. The chain's CDR3 is CASTPWERRETQYF.

The V and J genes are TRBV7-8 and TRBJ2-2; TCRdb outputs TRBD2, but without DNA this stays unchecked. The CDR3 loop spans 17 amino acids. CDR1 is SGHVS and CDR2 is FQNEAQ in the germline V gene. CDR3 amino acids: CASSLVAGGLNTGELFF.

The J gene is TRBJ1-2, the V gene TRBV29-1. Germline CDR1 reads SQVTM; CDR2 reads ANQGSEA. This CDR3 region has 14 residues. The CDR3 loop reads CSVGEDGDPYGYTF.

The chain carries TRBV21-1 and TRBJ1-2; TCRdb's D call, TRBD1, is unchecked because there is no DNA. TRBV21-1 is shown as a pseudogene. This CDR3 region has 14 residues. The CDR3 reads CASSLTGIYLCYTF.

V gene TRBV12-3 or TRBV12-4 combines with J gene TRBJ2-3. The CDR3 runs 12 residues. CDR3 residues: CASSLEPDAQYF.

J is TRBJ2-7 and V is TRBV28; checking the TCRdb D call of TRBD1 is not possible without DNA. This CDR3 comprises 14 residues. Germline V lookup: CDR1 MDHEN, CDR2 SYDVKM. CDR3 sequence: CASSLLQVTYEQYF.

The CDR3 sequence: CASSITLAGVNEQFF. This chain connects TRBV7-9 to TRBJ2-1; the TCRdb D gene call, TRBD2, has no DNA to confirm it. The CDR3 is made up of 15 amino acids. Germline V lookup: CDR1 SEHNR, CDR2 FQNEAQ (reference sequence).

The V call is TRBV5-5, the J call TRBJ2-1; the D call of TRBD2 rests on TCRdb alone, since no DNA is present to check it. The CDR3 has 16 amino acids. The germline V gene encodes CDR1 SGHKS and CDR2 YYEKEE (reference sequence). CDR3 sequence reads: CASSLYGGPPRNEQFF.

The gene calls are TRBV3-1 and TRBJ2-1; the D gene TCRdb calls, TRBD2, cannot be checked with no DNA. Per the germline V gene, CDR1 is LGHDT and CDR2 is YNNKEL (reference sequence). This CDR3 region has 15 residues. The CDR3 here is CASSLGLAEYNEQFF.

V gene TRBV5-5 combines with J gene TRBJ2-7; as DNA is missing, the TRBD2 call by TCRdb cannot be tested. The CDR3 has 22 amino acids. CDR1 and CDR2 (germline): SGHKS, YYEKEE (reference sequence). CDR3 loop: CASSTLPGQTYTGTSGAYEQYF.

V gene TRBV29-1 combines with J gene TRBJ1-1. The CDR3 runs to 13 residues. CDR1 is SQVTM and CDR2 is ANQGSEA in the germline V gene. CDR3 in amino acids: CSVLDGTNTEAFF.

The chain recombines TRBV7-8 with TRBJ2-5; TCRdb indicates TRBD1, and absent DNA this call remains unverified. From germline, CDR1 is SGHVS and CDR2 FQNEAQ. The CDR3 contains 15 residues. The CDR3 protein is CASSLAPGARETQYF.

V and J are TRBV4-2 and TRBJ2-7; TCRdb's D call, TRBD2, is unchecked because there is no DNA. The germline V gene encodes CDR1 LGHNA and CDR2 YNFKEQ. This CDR3 comprises 15 residues. The CDR3 here is CASSQGLAGSYEQYF.

The chain is built from TRBV28 and TRBJ2-1; TCRdb indicates TRBD2, and absent DNA this call remains unverified. The CDR3 extends over 12 amino acids. Germline CDR1 is MDHEN and CDR2 is SYDVKM. The CDR3 is CASSEAGNEQFF.

The chain joins TRBV28 to TRBJ2-5; the D gene TCRdb calls, TRBD2, cannot be checked with no DNA. The germline gives CDR1 MDHEN, CDR2 SYDVKM. The CDR3 sequence is 15 residues long. This CDR3 reads CASSSQRGGKETQYF.

V is TRBV14 and J is TRBJ2-1; TCRdb lists TRBD1, though no DNA is available to test this call. The germline gives CDR1 SGHDN, CDR2 FVKESK. The CDR3 loop spans 15 amino acids. The CDR3 sequence is CASSGAEWGYNEQFF.

The CDR3 loop reads CASSLSGRGNEQFF. V gene TRBV7-2 combines with J gene TRBJ2-1. Germline V gene lookup returns CDR1 SGHTA and CDR2 FQGNSA. This CDR3 comprises 14 residues.

The chain recombines TRBV29-1 with TRBJ2-7; the D gene TCRdb calls, TRBD2, cannot be checked with no DNA. CDR1 and CDR2 (germline): SQVTM, ANQGSEA. The length of the CDR3 is 11 residues. The chain's CDR3 is CSVLAPYEQYF.

The genes are TRBV6-2 or TRBV6-3 and TRBJ2-7. The germline CDR1 and CDR2 sequences are MNHEY and SVGEGT. The CDR3 runs to 13 residues. CDR3 sequence reads: CASRDGNSYEQYF.

The chain recombines TRBV29-1 with TRBJ2-7; TCRdb's D call of TRBD1 is untestable without DNA. The germline CDR1 and CDR2 sequences are SQVTM and ANQGSEA. This CDR3 has 13 amino acids. CDR3 in amino acids: CSVENVRGYEQYF.

The chain is built from TRBV4-1 and TRBJ1-1; TCRdb's D call, TRBD1, is unchecked because there is no DNA. In germline, CDR1 is MGHRA, CDR2 YSYEKL. The length of the CDR3 is 16 residues. This CDR3 reads CASSHMPGTGRTEAFF.

The chain links TRBV7-3 to TRBJ2-1; TCRdb lists TRBD1, though no DNA is available to test this call. The CDR3 sequence is 13 residues long. The V gene's germline CDR1 is SGHTA and CDR2 FQGTGA. CDR3 amino acids: CASRTLGGNEQFF.